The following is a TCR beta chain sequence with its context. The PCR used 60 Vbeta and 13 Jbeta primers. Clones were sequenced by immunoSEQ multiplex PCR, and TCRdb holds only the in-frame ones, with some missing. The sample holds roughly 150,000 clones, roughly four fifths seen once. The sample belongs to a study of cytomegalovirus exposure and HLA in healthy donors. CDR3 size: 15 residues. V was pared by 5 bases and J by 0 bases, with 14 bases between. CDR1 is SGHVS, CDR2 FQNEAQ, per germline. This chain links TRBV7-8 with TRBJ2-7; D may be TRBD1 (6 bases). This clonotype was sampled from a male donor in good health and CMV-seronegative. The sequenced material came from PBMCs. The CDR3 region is CASSLRGTASYEQYF. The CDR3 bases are TGTGCCAGCAGCCTTAGGGGGACGGCCTCCTACGAGCAGTACTTC.